This entry lists 2 T cell receptor beta chains sequenced from one sample in a study of cytomegalovirus exposure and HLA in healthy donors. Repertoires were generated with immunoSEQ multiplex PCR, while TCRdb's copy carries only in-frame clones and drops some. This sample yields roughly 60,000 clones, of which about 95% are seen a single time; approximately 5% belongs to the top ten. The sequencing sample was made of PBMCs. These receptors all stem from a woman under 30 in good health and CMV-seropositive.

This sequence joins TRBV4-2 and TRBJ2-1; TRBD2 aligns across 7 bases. J was trimmed by 2 bases and V by 0 bases; bases with no gene match: 4. Germline V gene lookup returns CDR1 LGHNA and CDR2 YNFKEQ. This CDR3 comprises 16 residues. CDR3: CASSQDRAGPYNEQFF. CDR3 coding DNA: TGTGCCAGCAGCCAAGATAGAGCGGGACCCTACAATGAGCAGTTCTTC.

This chain joins TRBV30 and TRBJ1-2; 9 bases line up with TRBD1. The CDR3 is made up of 17 amino acids. Germline V gene sequence: CDR1 GTSNPN, CDR2 SVGIG (reference sequence). The J segment lost 4 bases and the V segment lost 0 bases, leaving 12 bases of the junction unmatched. CDR3 amino acids: CAWSVPGQGVSLYGYTF. The CDR3 coding sequence is TGTGCCTGGAGTGTTCCGGGACAGGGTGTTTCCCTCTATGGCTACACCTTC.